This passage covers 20 T cell receptor beta chains from one sample sequenced in a study of blood T cell repertoires in COVID-19. Some clones are missing from TCRdb's copy, which holds only in-frame ones; the method was immunoSEQ multiplex PCR. This table has roughly 120,000 clones, roughly nine tenths appearing once. The sequencing sample was made of peripheral blood. These receptors all come from a human donor in a cohort sampled during active COVID-19.

The chain carries TRBV2 and TRBJ2-1; 7 positions agree with TRBD1. This CDR3 is 15 amino acids long. Losses at the gene ends were 4 bases for V and 5 bases for J; bases not matched to a gene: 8. Germline V gene lookup returns CDR1 SNHLY and CDR2 FYNNEI. CDR3 in DNA: TGTGCCAGCAGTGTTACTACAGGGGCTAACAATGAGCAGTTCTTC. Its translation: CASSVTTGANNEQFF.

This clone was recorded only once. The rearrangement links TRBV5-4 to TRBJ1-1, with 9 bases lining up with TRBD1. J gave up 6 bases and V 0 bases, and 9 bases lay outside the gene matches. The length of the CDR3 is 16 residues. Germline CDR1 reads SGHNT; CDR2 reads YYREEE (reference sequence). The DNA for the CDR3 is TGTGCCAGCAGCTTGGATAAGAACAGGGGGCTGGCTGAAGCTTTCTTT. It specifies CASSLDKNRGLAEAFF. Full variable domain (outside the CDR3, taken from reference TRBV5-4 and TRBJ1-1): ETGVTQSPTHLIKTRGQQVTLRCSSQSGHNTVSWYQQALGQGPQFIFQYYREEENGRGNFPPRFSGLQFPNYSSELNVNALELDDSALYLCASSLDKNRGLAEAFFGQGTRLTVV.

The chain combines TRBV21-1 with TRBJ2-1; the table's D call, TRBD2, has no DNA check behind it. TRBV21-1 is a pseudogene locus. This CDR3 has 16 amino acids. The CDR3 sequence is CASPLAGGSSYNEQFF. In nucleotides, the CDR3 is TGTGCCAGTCCCTTAGCGGGGGGGAGCTCCTACAATGAGCAGTTCTTC.

This clone turned up a few times. The V call is TRBV2, the J call TRBJ2-5, with D hard to call. CDR3 length: 12 residues. Deletions cut 6 bases from V and 0 bases from J, with 5 bases between. The germline V gene encodes CDR1 SNHLY and CDR2 FYNNEI. The CDR3 DNA reads TGTGCCAGCAGAGCCGACCAAGAGACCCAGTACTTC. Protein sequence: CASRADQETQYF.

The CDR3 DNA is TGTGCCAGCAGCGCCACAGGGAATACTGAAGCTTTCTTT. Its protein is CASSATGNTEAFF. The chain joins TRBV7-3 to TRBJ1-1; D perhaps matches TRBD1 (6 bases). Germline V CDR1 and CDR2: SGHTA, FQGTGA. Trimming stripped 5 bases from V and 5 bases from J, with 12 bases between. This CDR3 is built from 13 residues.

This clone was recorded once. V gene TRBV6-4 combines with J gene TRBJ2-1; D might be TRBD1 (6 bases). Germline CDR1 is MRHNA and CDR2 is SNTAGT. The CDR3 has 12 amino acids. V was trimmed by 3 bases and J by 9 bases, leaving 9 bases between them. The chain's CDR3 is CASSENRAEQFF. Written as DNA, the CDR3 is TGTGCCAGCAGTGAGAACAGGGCTGAGCAGTTCTTC.

V usage is TRBV7-9 and J usage is TRBJ1-5, with unresolved D. The CDR3 is 16 residues long. The germline gives CDR1 SEHNR, CDR2 FQNEAQ (reference sequence). The V end was cut by 5 bases, the J end by 1 base, with 15 bases between. CDR3 sequence reads: CASSHHRGDSNQPQHF. In DNA, the CDR3 is TGTGCCAGCAGCCACCATCGAGGTGACAGCAATCAGCCCCAGCATTTT.

The gene calls are TRBV19 and TRBJ2-3, with D maybe TRBD2 (7 bases). V lost 6 bases and J lost 8, with 18 bases in between. CDR3 length equals 14 residues. Per germline, CDR1 LNHDA and CDR2 SQIVND (reference sequence). CDR3 sequence: CASSQAGAQGTQYF. The DNA of the CDR3 is TGTGCCAGTAGCCAGGCGGGGGCCCAGGGTACGCAGTATTTT.

The V gene is TRBV2, the J gene TRBJ1-1; D is uncertain. The germline V gene has CDR1 SNHLY and CDR2 FYNNEI. The CDR3 consists of 15 residues. Trimming took off 1 base at V and 1 base at J, with 10 bases between the two ends. This CDR3 is CASSEDRMRNTEAFF. The CDR3 bases are TGTGCCAGCAGTGAAGATAGAATGCGGAACACTGAAGCTTTCTTT.

This chain uses TRBV5-1 with TRBJ2-3; 8 bases fit TRBD2. The CDR3 sequence is 16 residues long. Trimming took 7 bases from V and 2 from J; bases not matched to a gene: 12. The germline V gene encodes CDR1 SGHRS and CDR2 YFSETQ. The CDR3 sequence is CASSGGGRATTDTQYF. The CDR3 DNA is TGCGCCAGCTCCGGGGGGGGCAGGGCAACCACAGATACGCAGTATTTT.

V and J are TRBV6-4 and TRBJ1-5; D perhaps matches TRBD1 (6 bases). The CDR3 is made up of 16 amino acids. Germline CDR1 reads MRHNA; CDR2 reads SNTAGT. V shed 4 bases and J shed 4 bases, with 17 bases lying between them. CDR3 DNA sequence: TGTGCCAGCAGTGCCTTTCCGACAGGCACTAATCAGCCCCAGCATTTT. Translating it yields CASSAFPTGTNQPQHF.

The rearrangement uses TRBV2 and TRBJ2-3, with TRBD1 identical over 7 bases. The CDR3 runs 15 residues. Trimming cost V 3 bases and J 1 base; bases outside gene matches: 4. Germline CDR1 and CDR2: SNHLY and FYNNEI. The CDR3 DNA sequence: TGTGCCAGCAGTGAGCTAGGACAGGGCACAGATACGCAGTATTTT. It encodes CASSELGQGTDTQYF.

Regarding this clone: Relative to the germline gene, one junction end is altered; a read error may explain this. This rearrangement joins TRBV18 to TRBJ2-7, with D maybe TRBD1 (5 bases). Germline V gives CDR1 KGHSH, CDR2 LQKENI. The CDR3 is made up of 13 amino acids. For the CDR3, the DNA is TGTGCCAGCTCACCAAGAGTACAGGACCCATTGGACTTC. The encoded protein is CASSPRVQDPLDF.

This chain uses TRBV30 with TRBJ1-2; tentative D call: TRBD1 (6 bases). This CDR3 spans 13 amino acids. Trimming cost V 1 base and J 8 bases, with 14 bases left between them. The V gene's germline CDR1 is GTSNPN and CDR2 SVGIG (reference sequence). This CDR3 is CAWSGGGASGYTF. In DNA, the CDR3 is TGTGCCTGGAGTGGAGGGGGGGCGTCGGGCTACACCTTC.

The CDR3 here is CASSQERAGLDIQYF. The CDR3 nucleotides are TGCGCCAGCAGCCAAGAGAGGGCGGGTTTGGACATTCAGTACTTC. This sequence joins TRBV4-1 and TRBJ2-4; TRBD2 might be the D (5 bases). This CDR3 has 15 residues. V was trimmed by 0 bases and J by 8 bases, leaving 14 bases between them. The germline CDR1 and CDR2 sequences are MGHRA and YSYEKL.

To note about this clone: This sample also contains other DNA sequences that code for the same CDR3. The chain couples TRBV7-6 to TRBJ1-1; D call uncertain. This CDR3 contains 13 residues. The germline V gene has CDR1 SGHVS and CDR2 FNYEAQ. The ends were cut back, 1 base at V and 1 base at J, with 4 bases in the middle. CDR3 sequence: CASSLGANTEAFF. In DNA form, the CDR3 reads TGTGCCAGCAGCTTAGGAGCGAACACTGAAGCTTTCTTT.

This chain connects TRBV28 to TRBJ2-1, with 8 bases that match TRBD2. Germline V CDR1 and CDR2: MDHEN, SYDVKM. This CDR3 has 17 amino acids. The trim removed 3 bases at V and 5 bases at J, leaving 12 bases unmatched. CDR3: CASSFPVGTREHNEQFF. CDR3 coding DNA: TGTGCCAGCAGTTTCCCCGTGGGGACTAGGGAACACAATGAGCAGTTCTTC.

This chain links TRBV21-1 with TRBJ1-5; the table calls TRBD1, which could not be checked here. TRBV21-1 is a pseudogene locus. The length of the CDR3 is 17 residues. The CDR3 loop is CASSSGTGLRSNQPQHF. The CDR3 DNA reads as TGTGCCAGCAGCAGCGGGACAGGGCTTAGGAGCAATCAGCCCCAGCATTTT.

The chain links TRBV15 to TRBJ2-1; tentative D call: TRBD2 (6 bases). V shed 2 bases and J shed 5 bases, with 19 bases lying between them. Germline lookup yields CDR1 LNHNV and CDR2 YYDKDF (reference sequence). The CDR3 runs 17 residues. This chain's CDR3 is CATSRPQDAGRNNEQFF. In DNA, the CDR3 is TGTGCCACCAGCAGACCCCAGGATGCGGGAAGGAACAATGAGCAGTTCTTC.

CDR3 sequence: CASSQSESDNSPLHF. The DNA of the CDR3 is TGCGCCAGCAGCCAATCGGAGTCTGATAATTCACCCCTCCACTTT. V usage is TRBV4-1 and J usage is TRBJ1-6, with unresolved D. Trimming removed 2 bases from V and 5 bases from J, with 10 bases in between. This CDR3 comprises 15 residues. The germline gives CDR1 MGHRA, CDR2 YSYEKL.